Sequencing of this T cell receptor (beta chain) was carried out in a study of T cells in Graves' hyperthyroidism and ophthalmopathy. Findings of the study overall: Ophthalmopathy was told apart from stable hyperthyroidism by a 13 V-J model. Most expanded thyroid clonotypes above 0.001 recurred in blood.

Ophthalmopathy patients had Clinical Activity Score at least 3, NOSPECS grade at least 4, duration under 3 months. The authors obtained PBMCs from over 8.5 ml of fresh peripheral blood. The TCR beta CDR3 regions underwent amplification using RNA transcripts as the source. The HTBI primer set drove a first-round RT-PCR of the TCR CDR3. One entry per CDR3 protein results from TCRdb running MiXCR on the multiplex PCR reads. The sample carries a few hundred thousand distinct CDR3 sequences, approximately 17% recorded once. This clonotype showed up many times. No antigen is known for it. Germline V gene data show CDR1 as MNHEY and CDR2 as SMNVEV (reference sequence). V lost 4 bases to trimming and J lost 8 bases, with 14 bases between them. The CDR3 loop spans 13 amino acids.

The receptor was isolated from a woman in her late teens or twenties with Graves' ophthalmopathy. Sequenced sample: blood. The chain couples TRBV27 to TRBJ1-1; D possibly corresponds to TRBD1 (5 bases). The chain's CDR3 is CASSWGIGSEAFF. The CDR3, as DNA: TGTGCCAGCAGTTGGGGGATAGGGTCCGAAGCTTTCTTT.